These 19 T cell receptor beta chains were all obtained from the same sample, sequenced in a study of cytomegalovirus exposure and HLA in healthy donors. Use of 60 Vbeta and 13 Jbeta primers characterized the PCR. Assay: immunoSEQ multiplex PCR; the TCRdb copy retains only in-frame clones and omits some. The repertoire holds some 89,000 clones, with roughly four fifths as singletons. The sample taken for sequencing was PBMCs. The receptor source for this set is a woman in her 30s in good health and CMV-seronegative.

The chain uses TRBV10-3 and TRBJ1-1; tentative D call: TRBD1 (6 bases). The V gene lost 10 bases and the J gene lost 1 base, with 22 bases spanning the gap. The germline gives CDR1 ENHRY, CDR2 SYGVKD. The CDR3 loop spans 16 amino acids. This chain's CDR3 is CASLRIWGRGNTEAFF. The CDR3 region has the DNA TGTGCCAGCCTACGGATTTGGGGGCGCGGGAACACTGAAGCTTTCTTT.

The chain combines TRBV21-1 with TRBJ2-7; the table's D call of TRBD1 was not tested on the DNA. TRBV21-1 is deemed a pseudogene. The CDR3 has 12 amino acids. The CDR3: CASSGPSYEQYF. For the CDR3, the DNA is TGTGCCAGCAGCGGGCCCTCCTACGAGCAGTACTTC.

This chain joins TRBV11-2 and TRBJ2-2; D call uncertain. Germline CDR1 and CDR2: SGHAT and FQNNGV. V was shortened by 2 bases and J by 9 bases, with 7 bases between the two germline ends. This CDR3 spans 12 amino acids. In DNA form, the CDR3 reads TGTGCCAGCAGCTTACTTCAGAGGGAGCTGTTTTTT. Protein product: CASSLLQRELFF.

About this clone itself: The sample has other DNA sequences that encode this CDR3 too. V is TRBV18 and J is TRBJ2-7; D call uncertain. Germline values: CDR1 KGHSH, CDR2 LQKENI. CDR3 size: 13 residues. The V and J ends lost 0 bases and 0 bases respectively, with 3 bases between them. The CDR3 region has the DNA TGTGCCAGCTCACCACCCTCCTCCTACGAGCAGTACTTC. The encoded protein is CASSPPSSYEQYF.

Points on this clone: The junction departs from germline at one end; a sequencing error may be responsible. The chain uses TRBV7-9 and TRBJ2-7; weak D call: TRBD1 (5 bases). This CDR3 has 17 amino acids. Germline CDR1 SEHNR, CDR2 FQNEAQ (reference sequence). This chain's CDR3 is CSSSAPTEVQPLYEQYF. The DNA for the CDR3 is TGTTCCAGCAGCGCCCCGACAGAGGTACAACCCCTTTACGAGCAGTACTTC. Full variable domain (remainder filled in from reference TRBV7-9 and TRBJ2-7): DTGVSQNPRHKITKRGQNVTFRCDPISEHNRLYWYRQTLGQGPEFLTYFQNEAQLEKSRLLSDRFSAERPKGSFSTLEIQRTEQGDSAMYLCSSSAPTEVQPLYEQYFGPGTRLTVT.

The V call is TRBV19, the J call TRBJ2-2, with D hard to call. Looked up from germline, CDR1 is LNHDA and CDR2 is SQIVND (reference sequence). This CDR3 comprises 14 residues. Trimming left V 4 bases short and J 1 base short, with 7 bases between. The CDR3 loop is CASSTIENTGELFF. In nucleotides, the CDR3 is TGTGCCAGTAGTACCATAGAGAACACCGGGGAGCTGTTTTTT.

This rearrangement joins TRBV2 to TRBJ1-1, with D hard to call. CDR3 length: 14 amino acids. Germline V gene sequence: CDR1 SNHLY, CDR2 FYNNEI. The V and J ends lost 7 bases and 4 bases respectively, with 16 bases between them. CDR3 residues: CASTPRVSGTEAFF. The DNA for the CDR3 is TGTGCCAGCACCCCGCGGGTTTCGGGCACTGAAGCTTTCTTT.

The rearrangement joins TRBV6-6 to TRBJ2-1; 7 nucleotides agree with TRBD2. V shed 0 bases, J shed 9 bases, and the junction held 5 bases outside the gene matches. This CDR3 is built from 14 residues. Germline CDR1 reads MNHNY; CDR2 reads SVGAGI (reference sequence). The CDR3 nucleotides are TGTGCCAGCAGTTACTCCCCGGGACTACCTGAGCAGTTCTTC. Translation: CASSYSPGLPEQFF.

J is TRBJ2-5 and V is TRBV4-3; 11 positions agree with TRBD2. Trimming took 4 bases from V and 7 from J; bases not matched to a gene: 14. The CDR3 contains 17 residues. The germline V gene has CDR1 LGHNA and CDR2 YSLEER. CDR3 amino acids: CASSPIAGGPRGVTQYF. In nucleotides, the CDR3 is TGCGCCAGCAGCCCAATAGCGGGAGGGCCGAGGGGAGTGACCCAGTACTTC.

The chain employs TRBV5-1 and TRBJ2-1, with D maybe TRBD1 (5 bases). V was clipped by 5 bases and J by 7 bases, with 19 bases between them. This CDR3 spans 15 amino acids. Germline CDR1 is SGHRS and CDR2 is YFSETQ. The CDR3 loop reads CASRGIGVDQNEQFF. The DNA for the CDR3 is TGCGCCAGCAGGGGGATAGGGGTCGACCAAAATGAGCAGTTCTTC.

This clone was seen more than once but under ten times. The rearrangement joins TRBV27 to TRBJ2-1; D not resolved. Germline CDR1 MNHEY, CDR2 SMNVEV (reference sequence). This CDR3 spans 16 amino acids. V lost 3 bases and J lost 5, with 17 bases in between. The CDR3 is CASSLSVPLRNNEQFF. CDR3 nucleotides: TGTGCCAGCAGTTTGTCAGTTCCACTAAGGAACAATGAGCAGTTCTTC.

The chain employs TRBV29-1 and TRBJ1-1; possible D gene TRBD1, 6 bases. The germline V gene encodes CDR1 SQVTM and CDR2 ANQGSEA. The CDR3 has 13 amino acids. Trimming took off 6 bases at V and 4 bases at J, with 15 bases between the two ends. Here the CDR3 DNA reads TGCAGCGTCCAGACAGGAAGCAGCACTGAAGCTTTCTTT. Translated, it gives CSVQTGSSTEAFF.

This rearrangement joins TRBV7-9 to TRBJ2-7, with a possible D match to TRBD1 (6 bases). Germline CDR1 reads SEHNR; CDR2 reads FQNEAQ (reference sequence). Trimming pared 8 bases from V and 3 bases from J, leaving 14 bases between. The CDR3 runs 13 residues. The CDR3 DNA reads as TGTGCCAGCGAGGGGGACGGCAGCTACGAGCAGTACTTC. It specifies CASEGDGSYEQYF.

The chain is built from TRBV28 and TRBJ2-7; D remains ambiguous. Trimming removed 2 bases at V and 3 bases at J, with 14 bases between. This CDR3 comprises 15 residues. Per germline, CDR1 MDHEN and CDR2 SYDVKM. CDR3 amino acids: CASSLLRLDLYEQYF. Here the CDR3 DNA reads TGTGCCAGCAGTTTACTGCGGCTAGACCTCTACGAGCAGTACTTC.

This sequence joins TRBV5-1 and TRBJ2-1; D uncertain. The CDR3 length is 17 residues. Germline V gene lookup returns CDR1 SGHRS and CDR2 YFSETQ. The V end lost 0 bases, the J end lost 0 bases, and 13 bases lay between the germline ends. DNA of the CDR3: TGCGCCAGCAGCTTGGGAGGCACGGTTAGCTCCTACAATGAGCAGTTCTTC. This codes for CASSLGGTVSSYNEQFF.

The chain employs TRBV18 and TRBJ1-1; D not certain. The CDR3 is 12 residues long. V was shortened by 5 bases and J by 1 base, with 5 bases between the two germline ends. Looked up from germline, CDR1 is KGHSH and CDR2 is LQKENI. The CDR3 region has the DNA TGTGCCAGCTCAAACAGGAACACTGAAGCTTTCTTT. Amino acids: CASSNRNTEAFF.

The CDR3 DNA follows: TGCGCCAGCAGCTTGGGCGGGACAGGGGACAAACTGTTTTTT. Protein sequence: CASSLGGTGDKLFF. This chain uses TRBV5-1 with TRBJ1-4, with 10 nucleotides matching TRBD1. This CDR3 region has 14 residues. Germline V gene data show CDR1 as SGHRS and CDR2 as YFSETQ. V shed 0 bases, J shed 11 bases, and the junction held 4 bases outside the gene matches.

Comments on this clone: Compared with germline, one end of the junction differs, possibly owing to a read error. The genes are TRBV7-9 and TRBJ2-5; 13 positions match TRBD2. The CDR3 extends over 18 amino acids. Per germline, CDR1 SEHNR and CDR2 FQNEAQ (reference sequence). This chain's CDR3 is CSSSLGPGTSGMKETQYF. The CDR3 DNA follows: TGTTCCAGCAGCTTAGGGCCCGGGACTAGCGGGATGAAAGAGACCCAGTACTTC.

The rearrangement joins TRBV5-1 to TRBJ2-3, with 11 nucleotides matching TRBD2. Per germline, CDR1 SGHRS and CDR2 YFSETQ. The ends lost 0 bases at V and 2 bases at J; junction bases unmatched: 2. The CDR3 runs to 16 residues. CDR3 bases: TGCGCCAGCAGCTTGGGACTAGCGGGGAACACAGATACGCAGTATTTT. This gives the protein CASSLGLAGNTDTQYF.